The rows below give T cell receptor beta chains drawn from one sample of a study of radiation and T cells in renal cell carcinoma. Clones were sequenced by immunoSEQ multiplex PCR, and TCRdb holds only the in-frame ones, with some missing. The table records about 130,000 clones, roughly four fifths of them present only once. This specimen was blood, taken from a patient whose treatment included radiotherapy and nephrectomy. The receptors originated from a woman aged 55-69 years with renal cell carcinoma. The CDR3 runs from the conserved cysteine through the conserved F or W. A D gene is named only where the DNA matches it firmly. Clone size appears in some rows only: once, few, many, or a class for an expanded clone.

V gene	J gene	clone size	D gene	CDR3 length	CDR3 DNA	CDR3 protein
TRBV7-9	TRBJ1-4	.	TRBD1	14	TGTGCCAGCAGCTTAAACGGACAGGGCGAAAAACTGTTTTTT	CASSLNGQGEKLFF
TRBV15	TRBJ2-5	once	.	14	TGTGCCACCAGCAGAGATAGGACCCAAGAGACCCAGTACTTC	CATSRDRTQETQYF
TRBV28	TRBJ1-3	.	.	16	TGTGCCAGCAGTTTCGATCGGGGGGCCTCTGGAAACACCATATATTTT	CASSFDRGASGNTIYF
TRBV19	TRBJ1-3	.	.	15	TGTGCCAGTACCCCCTTCGAGGGACTTGGAAACACCATATATTTT	CASTPFEGLGNTIYF
TRBV5-1	TRBJ2-3	.	TRBD2	17	TGCGCCAGCAGCCTGGGACTAGCGGGGATAAGCACAGATACGCAGTATTTT	CASSLGLAGISTDTQYF
TRBV2	TRBJ2-7	.	.	14	TGTGCCAGCAGTGAGTACATTGACTCCTACGAGCAGTACTTC	CASSEYIDSYEQYF
TRBV6-5	TRBJ2-7	.	TRBD1	15	TGTGCCAGCACCCCAGGACAGGGCATATCCTACGAGCAGTACTTC	CASTPGQGISYEQYF
TRBV21-1	TRBJ1-2	.	.	13	TGTGCCAGCACCTACAGGGCCGTATGTGGCTACACCTTC	CASTYRAVCGYTF
TRBV5-1	TRBJ2-7	.	.	16	TGCGCCAGCAGCTTGTCTGGGGCAGGGATCAACGACGAGCAGTACTTC	CASSLSGAGINDEQYF
TRBV7-6	TRBJ2-1	.	TRBD2	19	TGTGCCAGCAGCTTGCTAGCGGGGGGATTCCGGAGCTCCTACAATGAGCAGTTCTTC	CASSLLAGGFRSSYNEQFF
TRBV4-1	TRBJ2-1	.	TRBD1	15	TGCGCCAGCAGCCATTCAGGGGGCAATCTAAATGAGCAGTTCTTC	CASSHSGGNLNEQFF
TRBV5-1	TRBJ1-5	many	TRBD1	15	TGCGCCAGCAGCTTCACCGGGACAGAGAATCAGCCCCAGCATTTT	CASSFTGTENQPQHF
TRBV11-2	TRBJ2-2	.	.	11	TGTGCCAGCAGTTACCCCGGGGAGCTGTTTTTT	CASSYPGELFF
TRBV7-2	TRBJ1-5	.	.	14	TGTGCCAGCAGCCCCGGTCCTTCGGGGCAGCCCCAGCATTTT	CASSPGPSGQPQHF
TRBV7-9	TRBJ1-2	.	TRBD1	15	TGTGCCAGCAGCCCTAACCTGGGACAGCCTTATGGCTACACCTTC	CASSPNLGQPYGYTF
TRBV19	TRBJ2-7	.	TRBD2	15	TGTGCCAGTAGTATCAGGGTAGCGGGAGGCTACGAGCAGTACTTC	CASSIRVAGGYEQYF
TRBV5-1	TRBJ2-1	.	.	11	TGCGCCAGCAGCTTGCTCAATGAGCAGTTCTTC	CASSLLNEQFF
TRBV28	TRBJ1-5	.	.	12	TGTGCCAGCAAAAATAGCAATCAGCCCCAGCATTTT	CASKNSNQPQHF
TRBV2	TRBJ1-1	.	.	11	TGTGCCAGCAGCCTGAAGATTGAAGCTTTCTTT	CASSLKIEAFF
TRBV19	TRBJ1-2	.	.	15	TGTGCCAGTAGTATAGGAGGACGGACCCCATATGGCTACACCTTC	CASSIGGRTPYGYTF
TRBV14	TRBJ2-1	.	.	16	TGTGCCAGCAGCCAAGTCCGAGGGAGTTGGTTCAATGAGCAGTTCTTC	CASSQVRGSWFNEQFF
TRBV14	TRBJ2-5	once	TRBD2	15	TGTGCCAGCAGCCTGGGACTAGCGGTACAAGAGACCCAGTACTTC	CASSLGLAVQETQYF
TRBV6-6	TRBJ2-3	.	TRBD2	15	TGTGCCAGCAGCCCTCTAGCGGAGCGCACAGATACGCAGTATTTT	CASSPLAERTDTQYF
TRBV5-1	TRBJ1-1	.	TRBD1	16	TGCGCCAGCAGCCCTCCTCGGGACAGAAAAAACACTGAAGCTTTCTTT	CASSPPRDRKNTEAFF
TRBV9	TRBJ1-3	few	.	13	TGTGCCAGCAGCGTAGGCTCTGGAAACACCATATATTTT	CASSVGSGNTIYF
TRBV5-5	TRBJ2-7	.	TRBD2	16	TGCGCCAGCAGCCAAGGACTAGCGGGAGGCTTGGGCGAGCAGTACTTC	CASSQGLAGGLGEQYF
TRBV14	TRBJ2-1	many	TRBD1	16	TGTGCCAGCAGCCAAGATCTAGGACAGGGCTATCGTGAGCAGTTCTTC	CASSQDLGQGYREQFF
TRBV2	TRBJ2-7	.	.	15	TGTGCCAGCAGTGAGCAGGGGACCTACTCCTACGAGCAGTACTTC	CASSEQGTYSYEQYF
TRBV5-1	TRBJ1-5	once	.	13	TGCGCCAGCAGCTTTCAGGGTGGTCAGCCCCAGCATTTT	CASSFQGGQPQHF
TRBV6-4	TRBJ2-3	.	.	13	TGTGCCAGCAGTGAGGCCCCGGCAGGGACGCAGTATTTT	CASSEAPAGTQYF
TRBV2	TRBJ2-1	.	.	11	TGTGCCAGCAGTCGGTCGGTTGAGCAGTTCTTC	CASSRSVEQFF
TRBV6-6	TRBJ2-7	.	.	14	TGTGCCAGCAGTTACGGTGGGCAGGGGTACGAGCAGTACTTC	CASSYGGQGYEQYF
TRBV18	TRBJ1-2	once	.	15	TGTGCCAGCTCACCAGAAAGCTCCTTAAACTATGGCTACACCTTC	CASSPESSLNYGYTF
TRBV7-2	TRBJ1-2	.	TRBD1	14	TGTGCCAGCAGCCCGGGACAGGGGGCGAAGTCCCACACCTTC	CASSPGQGAKSHTF
TRBV6-1	TRBJ1-2	.	.	12	TGTGCCAGCAGTTATCAAAACTATGGCTACACCTTC	CASSYQNYGYTF
TRBV28	TRBJ2-5	few	TRBD1	15	TGTGCCAGCAGTTTAGGCCAGGGGGTGGGAGAGACCCAGTACTTC	CASSLGQGVGETQYF